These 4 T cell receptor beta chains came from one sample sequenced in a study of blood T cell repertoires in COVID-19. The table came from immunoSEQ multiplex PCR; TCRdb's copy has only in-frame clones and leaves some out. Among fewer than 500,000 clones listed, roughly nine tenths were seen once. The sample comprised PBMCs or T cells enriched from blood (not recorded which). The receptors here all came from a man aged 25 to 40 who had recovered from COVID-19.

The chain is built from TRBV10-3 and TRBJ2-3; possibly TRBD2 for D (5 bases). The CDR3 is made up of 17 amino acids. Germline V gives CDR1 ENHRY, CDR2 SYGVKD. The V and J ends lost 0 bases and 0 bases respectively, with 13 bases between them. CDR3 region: CAISESNGLISTDTQYF. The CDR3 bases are TGTGCCATCAGTGAGTCGAATGGACTGATAAGCACAGATACGCAGTATTTT.

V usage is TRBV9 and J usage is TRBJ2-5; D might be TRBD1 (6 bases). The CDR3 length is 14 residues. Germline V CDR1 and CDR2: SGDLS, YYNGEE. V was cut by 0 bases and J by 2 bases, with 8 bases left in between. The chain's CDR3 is CASSVGGQQETQYF. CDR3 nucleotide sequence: TGTGCCAGCAGCGTAGGGGGACAACAAGAGACCCAGTACTTC.

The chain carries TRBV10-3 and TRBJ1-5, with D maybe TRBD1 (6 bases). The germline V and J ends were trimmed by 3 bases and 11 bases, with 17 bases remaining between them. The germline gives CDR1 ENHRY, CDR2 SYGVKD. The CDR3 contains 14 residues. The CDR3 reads CAISDSRDKVSQHF. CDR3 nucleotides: TGTGCCATCAGTGACTCCCGGGACAAGGTGTCCCAGCATTTT.

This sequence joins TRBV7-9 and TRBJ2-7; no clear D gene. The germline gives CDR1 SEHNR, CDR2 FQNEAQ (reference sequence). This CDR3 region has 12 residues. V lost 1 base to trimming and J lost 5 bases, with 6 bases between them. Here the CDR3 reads CASSLEPHEQYF. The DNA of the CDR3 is TGTGCCAGCAGCTTAGAGCCCCACGAGCAGTACTTC. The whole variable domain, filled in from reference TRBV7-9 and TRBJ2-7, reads DTGVSQNPRHKITKRGQNVTFRCDPISEHNRLYWYRQTLGQGPEFLTYFQNEAQLEKSRLLSDRFSAERPKGSFSTLEIQRTEQGDSAMYLCASSLEPHEQYFGPGTRLTVT.